Included here is one TCR beta chain sequence, with context. The target antigen is unknown. The junction departs from germline at one end; a sequencing error may be responsible. A second PCR of about 7 to 12 cycles used a sample-barcoded 5' primer and a J-beta primer mix. TCRdb ran MiXCR on the 5' RACE reads and lists one entry per CDR3 protein. Of 1 million or so distinct CDR3 sequences in the sample, roughly a quarter were seen once. The data stem from a study of blood T cells in healthy people across ages. Overall study findings and caveats: Because donor CMV status was unknown, expanded clonotype changes were possibly confounded.

CDR1 is MNHEY and CDR2 is SVGAGI in the germline V gene. This CDR3 contains 16 residues. Aged about 6 to 95, donors were systemically healthy Caucasians from Russia. The same sample was also used in a study of T cells of mothers and their children. This second study notes: The overlap seen between related mothers and children slightly exceeded that of unrelated pairs, though not significantly.

V usage is TRBV6-5 and J usage is TRBJ2-7; no firm D call. What was sequenced was blood. This clonotype was sampled from a girl aged 2-10 years in good health. CDR3 bases: TGTGCCAGCAGTTACTCGAGTGACCCTTCATACTACGGGCAGTACTTC. As protein: CASSYSSDPSYYGQYF.